One and the same sample provided the 20 T cell receptor beta chains below, sequenced in a study of cytomegalovirus exposure and HLA in healthy donors. Use of 60 Vbeta and 13 Jbeta primers characterized the PCR. Sequencing used immunoSEQ multiplex PCR; TCRdb keeps in-frame clones, though not all of them. The sample shows about 130,000 clones, 70% to 85% of them seen only once. The sequenced sample was PBMCs. Every receptor here comes from a male donor in good health and CMV-seropositive.

The chain employs TRBV5-8 and TRBJ1-5, with D uncertain. Trimming pared 2 bases from V and 7 bases from J, leaving 10 bases between. This CDR3 is built from 13 residues. The germline V gene encodes CDR1 SGHTS and CDR2 YDEGEE. DNA of the CDR3: TGTGCCAGCAGCTTCCGGGGAGGCCAGCCCCAGCATTTT. It translates to CASSFRGGQPQHF. Complete variable domain (other parts from reference TRBV5-8 and TRBJ1-5): EAGVTQSPTHLIKTRGQQATLRCSPISGHTSVYWYQQALGLGLQFLLWYDEGEERNRGNFPPRFSGRQFPNYSSELNVNALELEDSALYLCASSFRGGQPQHFGDGTRLSIL.

The chain combines TRBV6-1 with TRBJ2-1, with TRBD2 matching 8 bases. CDR3 length: 15 amino acids. Per the germline V gene, CDR1 is MNHNS and CDR2 is SASEGT. The J segment lost 5 bases and the V segment lost 1 base, leaving 4 bases of the junction unmatched. The DNA of the CDR3 is TGTGCCAGCAGTGAAGTAGGGACTAGACACAATGAGCAGTTCTTC. As protein: CASSEVGTRHNEQFF.

This clone was seen more than once but under ten times. The J gene is TRBJ2-7, the V gene TRBV21-1; TRBD2 reflects the table's D call only, with no check against the DNA. TRBV21-1 is termed a pseudogene. The CDR3 is made up of 15 amino acids. The DNA for the CDR3 is TGTGCCAGCATCCTCTACATCGGGAGCTCCTACGAGCAGTACTTC. The encoded protein is CASILYIGSSYEQYF.

The chain recombines TRBV28 with TRBJ2-1; 7 bases line up with TRBD1. Germline V gene data show CDR1 as MDHEN and CDR2 as SYDVKM. Unmatched junction bases numbered 4, after V lost 5 bases and J lost 3 bases. The CDR3 covers 14 residues. The CDR3 region has the DNA TGTGCCAGCAGTGTGGGACAGAACTACAATGAGCAGTTCTTC. It encodes CASSVGQNYNEQFF.

The V call is TRBV5-1, the J call TRBJ1-6, with D perhaps TRBD1 (5 bases). V was pared by 0 bases and J by 6 bases, with 10 bases between. The CDR3 is 15 residues long. Germline CDR1 reads SGHRS; CDR2 reads YFSETQ. CDR3 bases: TGCGCCAGCAGCTTGGATTCAGGGTCTAATTCACCCCTCCACTTT. The encoded protein is CASSLDSGSNSPLHF.

This clone has more than one count but fewer than ten. The rearrangement joins TRBV5-1 to TRBJ2-1, with 7 nucleotides matching TRBD2. Germline V gene lookup returns CDR1 SGHRS and CDR2 YFSETQ. The CDR3 consists of 14 residues. The ends lost 2 bases at V and 7 bases at J; junction bases unmatched: 6. The CDR3 reads CASSLPSGFNEQFF. In DNA form, the CDR3 reads TGCGCCAGCAGCTTACCTAGCGGTTTTAATGAGCAGTTCTTC.

V and J are TRBV4-2 and TRBJ2-2, with 8 bases lining up with TRBD2. Germline V CDR1 and CDR2: LGHNA, YNFKEQ. The CDR3 is 14 amino acids. With 3 bases clipped from V and 7 bases from J, the junction kept 4 bases outside the gene matches. The CDR3 nucleotides read TGTGCCAGCAGCCAGGGACTAGAGGGCGGGGAGCTGTTTTTT. Protein sequence: CASSQGLEGGELFF.

In regard to this clone: An end of the junction differs from the germline gene, which may be a read error. The V call is TRBV7-9, the J call TRBJ1-4; D is ambiguous. The germline V gene encodes CDR1 SEHNR and CDR2 FQNEAQ (reference sequence). The CDR3 runs to 14 residues. The CDR3 loop reads CSSSLGGVNEKLFF. In DNA form, the CDR3 reads TGTTCCAGCAGCTTAGGTGGAGTCAATGAAAAACTGTTTTTT.

The J gene is TRBJ1-1, the V gene TRBV13; 7 bases match TRBD1. Germline V gene sequence: CDR1 PRHDT, CDR2 FYEKMQ (reference sequence). This CDR3 is built from 14 residues. Losses at the gene ends were 5 bases for V and 1 base for J; bases not matched to a gene: 4. The CDR3 bases are TGTGCCAGCAGCCCGCGGACAGGGAACACTGAAGCTTTCTTT. This codes for CASSPRTGNTEAFF.

The V and J genes are TRBV2 and TRBJ2-7; D is undetermined. CDR1 and CDR2 (germline): SNHLY, FYNNEI. The length of the CDR3 is 12 residues. Deletions cut 8 bases from V and 0 bases from J, with 8 bases between. CDR3 sequence reads: CASYLSSYEQYF. In nucleotides, the CDR3 is TGTGCCAGCTATCTAAGCTCCTACGAGCAGTACTTC.

The gene calls are TRBV6-1 and TRBJ2-7; TRBD2 is a possible D gene (6 bases). Germline V gives CDR1 MNHNS, CDR2 SASEGT. V lost 4 bases and J lost 1, with 8 bases in between. CDR3 size: 13 residues. Here the CDR3 reads CASSVAGSYEQYF. In DNA, the CDR3 is TGTGCCAGCAGTGTCGCGGGATCCTACGAGCAGTACTTC.

The gene calls are TRBV25-1 and TRBJ1-3; no reliable D call. V gave up 3 bases and J gave up 3 bases, with 12 bases separating them. Germline values: CDR1 MGHDK, CDR2 SYGVNS. This CDR3 spans 15 amino acids. The CDR3 reads CASSEGIQDGNTIYF. The CDR3 bases are TGTGCCAGCAGTGAGGGCATACAAGATGGAAACACCATATATTTT. The whole variable domain, filled in from reference TRBV25-1 and TRBJ1-3, reads EADIYQTPRYLVIGTGKKITLECSQTMGHDKMYWYQQDPGMELHLIHYSYGVNSTEKGDLSSESTVSRIRTEHFPLTLESARPSHTSQYLCASSEGIQDGNTIYFGEGSWLTVV.

V is TRBV6-1 and J is TRBJ2-7, with 7 bases identical to TRBD2. CDR1 is MNHNS and CDR2 is SASEGT in the germline V gene. The CDR3 covers 15 residues. The trim removed 6 bases at V and 6 bases at J, leaving 14 bases unmatched. The CDR3 here is CASSGGSIMEGEQYF. The CDR3 coding sequence is TGTGCCAGCAGCGGGGGGTCCATCATGGAGGGCGAGCAGTACTTC.

Comments on this clone: The junction differs from germline at one of its ends, possibly a read error. The rearrangement uses TRBV5-4 and TRBJ2-5; 9 bases are a match to TRBD2. This CDR3 contains 14 residues. The germline V gene encodes CDR1 SGHNT and CDR2 YYREEE (reference sequence). The CDR3 here is CVSRVAGVGETQYF. Here the CDR3 DNA reads TGTGTCAGCAGGGTAGCGGGGGTGGGAGAGACCCAGTACTTC.

The sample holds a few counts of this clone. V usage is TRBV11-2 and J usage is TRBJ2-7, with TRBD2 identical over 12 bases. J lost 6 bases, V lost 4 bases, and 4 bases had no gene match. CDR3 length: 14 amino acids. The germline CDR1 and CDR2 sequences are SGHAT and FQNNGV. CDR3 in amino acids: CASSSGLAGREQYF. DNA of the CDR3: TGTGCCAGCAGCTCCGGACTAGCGGGGCGCGAGCAGTACTTC.

In this sample, this clone turned up a few times. The chain uses TRBV4-2 and TRBJ1-1, with D hard to call. V shed 1 base and J shed 6 bases, with 9 bases lying between them. Germline values: CDR1 LGHNA, CDR2 YNFKEQ. The CDR3 loop spans 13 amino acids. The DNA for the CDR3 is TGTGCCAGCAGCCAAGGCTACGGGTCTGAAGCTTTCTTT. Its protein is CASSQGYGSEAFF.

V is TRBV7-3 and J is TRBJ1-1; TRBD1 aligns across 7 bases. V was pared by 5 bases and J by 4 bases, with 4 bases of the junction left unmatched. Germline V lookup: CDR1 SGHTA, CDR2 FQGTGA. The CDR3 contains 13 residues. The CDR3 nucleotides read TGTGCCAGCAGCAAACAGGGGAGCACTGAAGCTTTCTTT. Its protein is CASSKQGSTEAFF.

CDR3 protein: CAISRQGTTEAFF. The CDR3 region has the DNA TGTGCCATCAGTAGGCAGGGTACCACTGAAGCTTTCTTT. The chain uses TRBV10-3 and TRBJ1-1, with a tentative D call TRBD1 (5 bases). The CDR3 runs 13 residues. V was shortened by 5 bases and J by 4 bases, with 11 bases between the two germline ends. CDR1 and CDR2 from the germline V gene are ENHRY and SYGVKD.

The CDR3 reads CATSRSGTANTEAFF. The CDR3 bases are TGTGCCACCAGCCGCTCCGGGACAGCGAACACTGAAGCTTTCTTT. This chain uses TRBV15 with TRBJ1-1; TRBD1 agrees at 7 bases. CDR1 and CDR2 (germline): LNHNV, YYDKDF (reference sequence). V shed 5 bases and J 1 base; nucleotides not matched to a gene: 7. The CDR3 runs 15 residues.

This rearrangement joins TRBV5-1 to TRBJ2-1; D may be TRBD2 (6 bases). Per germline, CDR1 SGHRS and CDR2 YFSETQ. V was cut by 0 bases and J by 2 bases, with 12 bases left in between. This CDR3 is built from 16 residues. The DNA for the CDR3 is TGCGCCAGCAGCTTGGGGCGGGGTCCCACCTACAATGAGCAGTTCTTC. Translating gives CASSLGRGPTYNEQFF.